The 28 T cell receptor beta chains in this list originate from one sample, sequenced in a study of a mutant IDH1 vaccine in newly diagnosed glioma (dated by TCRdb to the early 2020s). These receptors' targets are unknown. Receptor amplification or capture employed the immunoSEQ multiplex PCR assay. In its TCRdb copy, this immuneACCESS table keeps in-frame sequences only and misses some clones. Where compared with another copy, unresolved V genes explain less than half of these, and the others have no known cause. For this sample the table gives 45,000 to 60,000 clones, of which 88% were detected only once. 4.5% to 6% of the sample comes from the top ten. According to the study, the label for this sample's time point signals: week 35, safety follow-up. A 20-mer mutant IDH1 peptide at 300 micrograms in Montanide made up each vaccine dose, which was injected subcutaneously together with topical imiquimod.

The sample was PBMCs, taken from a glioma patient whose treatment included an IDH1 peptide vaccine. The source is a woman aged 40 to 55 with glioma.

CDR3 sequence: CASSQGQVYSGANVLTF. For the CDR3, the DNA is TGCGCCAGCAGCCAAGGACAGGTCTACTCTGGGGCCAACGTCCTGACTTTC. The V and J genes are TRBV4-1 and TRBJ2-6; a possible D gene is TRBD1 (6 bases). The V end was cut by 1 base, the J end by 0 bases, with 10 bases between. The CDR3 runs 17 residues. Germline V lookup: CDR1 MGHRA, CDR2 YSYEKL.

The chain uses TRBV19 and TRBJ2-7, with TRBD1 matching 11 bases. The V gene's germline CDR1 is LNHDA and CDR2 SQIVND (reference sequence). This CDR3 contains 15 residues. With V trimmed by 10 bases and J by 5 bases, 13 bases remained unmatched. The CDR3 is CAIPPRDRGNHEQYF. In DNA, the CDR3 is TGTGCCATTCCTCCCCGGGACAGGGGGAACCACGAGCAGTACTTC.

The chain joins TRBV28 to TRBJ2-7, with unresolved D. V was cut by 5 bases and J by 0 bases, with 14 bases left in between. The CDR3 sequence is 15 residues long. Germline loops: CDR1 MDHEN, CDR2 SYDVKM. The DNA of the CDR3 is TGTGCCAGCAGTATCCCCGTCGGGTCCTCCTACGAGCAGTACTTC. It translates to CASSIPVGSSYEQYF.

The chain recombines TRBV19 with TRBJ2-7, with TRBD1 matching over 9 bases. Trimming took 1 base from V and 2 from J; bases not matched to a gene: 0. CDR1 is LNHDA, CDR2 SQIVND, per germline (reference sequence). This CDR3 region has 14 residues. The CDR3 DNA reads TGTGCCAGTAGTATAGGGACAGGGGCCTACGAGCAGTACTTC. The encoded protein is CASSIGTGAYEQYF.

This sequence joins TRBV29-1 and TRBJ2-2, with TRBD1 matching over 9 bases. Trimming at V came to 5 bases and at J to 5 bases, leaving 9 bases not matched to a gene. There are 15 residues in the CDR3. CDR1 is SQVTM, CDR2 ANQGSEA, per germline. The CDR3 sequence: CSVKGGTGRTGELFF. DNA for the CDR3: TGCAGCGTTAAGGGTGGGACAGGGAGAACCGGGGAGCTGTTTTTT.

Written as DNA, the CDR3 is TGTGCCAGCAGTCTGGACAACTCCTACGAGCAGTACTTC. Translation gives CASSLDNSYEQYF. The chain recombines TRBV28 with TRBJ2-7; weak D call: TRBD1 (5 bases). This CDR3 has 13 amino acids. The V and J ends lost 5 bases and 0 bases respectively, with 8 bases between them. Germline CDR1 MDHEN, CDR2 SYDVKM.

The chain joins TRBV7-9 to TRBJ1-3; no clear D gene. CDR3 length: 12 amino acids. Per germline, CDR1 SEHNR and CDR2 FQNEAQ (reference sequence). V lost 1 base to trimming and J lost 4 bases, with 2 bases between them. DNA for the CDR3: TGTGCCAGCAGCTTAGGGGGAAACACCATATATTTT. Translated: CASSLGGNTIYF. The full variable domain, with the rest looked up from reference TRBV7-9 and TRBJ1-3, is DTGVSQNPRHKITKRGQNVTFRCDPISEHNRLYWYRQTLGQGPEFLTYFQNEAQLEKSRLLSDRFSAERPKGSFSTLEIQRTEQGDSAMYLCASSLGGNTIYFGEGSWLTVV.

J is TRBJ2-5 and V is TRBV18, with D tentatively TRBD2 (6 bases). The V and J ends lost 3 bases and 1 base respectively, with 18 bases between them. Germline V lookup: CDR1 KGHSH, CDR2 LQKENI. The CDR3 length is 17 residues. The CDR3 spells CASSPPVWGERQETQYF. The CDR3 DNA reads as TGTGCCAGCTCACCCCCCGTTTGGGGGGAGCGCCAAGAGACCCAGTACTTC.

This clone was detected once. The chain employs TRBV18 and TRBJ1-3; D gene uncertain. With 3 bases removed from V and 5 bases from J, the gap between germline ends came to 14 bases. The CDR3 is made up of 15 amino acids. Germline V CDR1 and CDR2: KGHSH, LQKENI. CDR3 loop: CASSPNEGFRNTIYF. The CDR3 DNA follows: TGTGCCAGCTCACCGAACGAAGGTTTTAGAAACACCATATATTTT.

The V gene is TRBV6-5, the J gene TRBJ1-1; 8 bases are a match to TRBD1. Germline-derived CDR1 and CDR2 are MNHEY and SVGAGI. J lost 1 base, V lost 5 bases, and 6 bases had no gene match. This CDR3 region has 15 residues. The CDR3: CASSPSGTGNTEAFF. CDR3 DNA: TGTGCCAGCAGTCCTTCTGGGACAGGGAACACTGAAGCTTTCTTT.

V is TRBV14 and J is TRBJ2-5; TRBD2 might be the D (5 bases). Germline-derived CDR1 and CDR2 are SGHDN and FVKESK. The V and J ends lost 0 bases and 1 base respectively, with 12 bases between them. This CDR3 comprises 16 residues. The CDR3 nucleotides read TGTGCCAGCAGCCAAGAACTAGGGCGGCCCCAAGAGACCCAGTACTTC. Protein product: CASSQELGRPQETQYF.

This sequence joins TRBV4-3 and TRBJ2-7; 7 bases fit TRBD2. The CDR3 runs to 16 residues. The ends lost 4 bases at V and 4 bases at J; junction bases unmatched: 13. Looked up from germline, CDR1 is LGHNA and CDR2 is YSLEER. CDR3: CASSPGPSSGVYEQYF. Written as DNA, the CDR3 is TGCGCCAGCAGCCCAGGGCCCTCCAGCGGGGTTTACGAGCAGTACTTC.

The rearrangement joins TRBV6-5 to TRBJ2-3, with a tentative D call TRBD2 (5 bases). Deletions cut 4 bases from V and 4 bases from J, with 12 bases between. The CDR3 has 14 residues. Looked up from germline, CDR1 is MNHEY and CDR2 is SVGAGI. The CDR3 sequence is CASSSGTGSDTQYF. The CDR3 DNA sequence: TGTGCCAGCAGTTCCGGTACGGGGTCAGATACGCAGTATTTT.

DNA for the CDR3: TGTGCCAGCAGCTTCGGACTCGGCTCCTACGAGCAGTACTTC. It translates to CASSFGLGSYEQYF. J is TRBJ2-7 and V is TRBV7-8; D is perhaps TRBD2 (5 bases). Germline CDR1 is SGHVS and CDR2 is FQNEAQ. V shed 3 bases and J shed 0 bases, with 9 bases lying between them. CDR3 length: 14 residues.

This clone came up once. The CDR3 bases are TGTGCCAGCAGCGACCCGCAGACAGGTTTGAACTATGGCTACACCTTC. This encodes CASSDPQTGLNYGYTF. The chain uses TRBV6-6 and TRBJ1-2; perhaps TRBD1 as D (6 bases). Per germline, CDR1 MNHNY and CDR2 SVGAGI (reference sequence). Trimming took 6 bases from V and 2 from J, leaving 19 bases between them. The CDR3 has 16 residues.

The J gene is TRBJ1-1, the V gene TRBV19; D gene unclear. Germline-derived CDR1 and CDR2 are LNHDA and SQIVND (reference sequence). V shed 8 bases and J shed 0 bases, with 10 bases lying between them. CDR3 size: 13 residues. DNA for the CDR3: TGTGCCAGTGTCCCCGGGGTGAACACTGAAGCTTTCTTT. This translates into CASVPGVNTEAFF.

This clone was found a few times. The V and J genes are TRBV7-9 and TRBJ1-6; D is unresolved. This CDR3 spans 14 amino acids. Germline assignment: CDR1 SEHNR and CDR2 FQNEAQ (reference sequence). The V end was cut by 1 base, the J end by 10 bases, with 11 bases between. CDR3 residues: CASSLVMGNSPLHF. CDR3 DNA: TGTGCCAGCAGCTTAGTAATGGGGAACTCACCCCTCCACTTT.

This sequence joins TRBV19 and TRBJ2-7; 9 bases are shared with TRBD2. CDR1 is LNHDA and CDR2 is SQIVND in the germline V gene (reference sequence). This CDR3 has 14 residues. Trimming at V came to 8 bases and at J to 2 bases, leaving 7 bases not matched to a gene. The CDR3 coding sequence is TGTGCCAGTGGCCCGGGACTAGCCGCCTACGAGCAGTACTTC. It yields the protein CASGPGLAAYEQYF.

The V gene is TRBV18, the J gene TRBJ1-1, with 7 bases lining up with TRBD1. J was trimmed by 3 bases and V by 2 bases; bases with no gene match: 3. CDR1 and CDR2 (germline): KGHSH, LQKENI. The CDR3 consists of 14 residues. Written as DNA, the CDR3 is TGTGCCAGCTCACCAGGGACAGTAGACACTGAAGCTTTCTTT. Its protein product is CASSPGTVDTEAFF.

The V call is TRBV2, the J call TRBJ2-1; 8 bases are a match to TRBD2. Germline lookup yields CDR1 SNHLY and CDR2 FYNNEI. The CDR3 is made up of 17 amino acids. V was pared by 0 bases and J by 6 bases, with 10 bases of the junction left unmatched. CDR3 in DNA: TGTGCCAGCAGTGAAGCCCCGGGACTAGTCCTCACCAATGAGCAGTTCTTC. Translated: CASSEAPGLVLTNEQFF.

The chain recombines TRBV6-5 with TRBJ2-7, with 7 bases that match TRBD1. Germline V gene lookup returns CDR1 MNHEY and CDR2 SVGAGI. The CDR3 runs 15 residues. V was pared by 7 bases and J by 3 bases, with 12 bases of the junction left unmatched. CDR3: CASTSGTGANYEQYF. The CDR3 DNA is TGTGCCAGCACCAGCGGAACAGGGGCTAACTACGAGCAGTACTTC.

The chain recombines TRBV4-1 with TRBJ1-5, with 11 bases aligning to TRBD1. Trimming took 1 base from V and 5 from J; bases not matched to a gene: 4. Germline CDR1 MGHRA, CDR2 YSYEKL. The CDR3 runs to 16 residues. The CDR3 is CASSQGTGGWDQPQHF. CDR3 DNA sequence: TGCGCCAGCAGCCAAGGGACAGGGGGCTGGGATCAGCCCCAGCATTTT.

The V call is TRBV4-3, the J call TRBJ2-1, with 9 bases lining up with TRBD2. J gave up 3 bases and V 4 bases, and 10 bases lay outside the gene matches. This CDR3 spans 17 amino acids. The V gene's germline CDR1 is LGHNA and CDR2 YSLEER. CDR3 region: CASSPGEVAGVYNEQFF. The DNA of the CDR3 is TGCGCCAGCAGCCCGGGAGAAGTAGCGGGGGTCTACAATGAGCAGTTCTTC.

V is TRBV27 and J is TRBJ2-1, with D possibly being TRBD2 (6 bases). CDR1 is MNHEY, CDR2 SMNVEV, per germline (reference sequence). The V gene lost 6 bases and the J gene lost 10 bases, with 10 bases spanning the gap. There are 11 residues in the CDR3. The CDR3 DNA follows: TGTGCCAGCAGGGGGGGTCTAGAGCAGTTCTTC. Translated, it gives CASRGGLEQFF.

This clone was detected only once. Germline is not matched at one junction end, which may reflect a read error. V usage is TRBV5-1 and J usage is TRBJ2-7, with 8 nucleotides matching TRBD1. The germline CDR1 and CDR2 sequences are SGHRS and YFSETQ. The CDR3 length is 17 residues. CDR3 sequence: CASTLGNPGQETYEQYF. The DNA for the CDR3 is TGCGCCAGCACCTTGGGGAATCCGGGACAGGAGACCTACGAGCAGTACTTC.

V gene TRBV7-6 combines with J gene TRBJ2-7; D is ambiguous. CDR1 is SGHVS, CDR2 FNYEAQ, per germline. The V gene lost 0 bases and the J gene lost 2 bases, with 11 bases spanning the gap. The CDR3 extends over 15 amino acids. CDR3 sequence: CASSLAVGAPYEQYF. As DNA, the CDR3 is TGTGCCAGCAGCTTAGCGGTTGGTGCCCCCTACGAGCAGTACTTC.

The chain uses TRBV4-1 and TRBJ2-7; maybe TRBD1 (5 bases). V was shortened by 0 bases and J by 1 base, with 13 bases between the two germline ends. The CDR3 is made up of 16 amino acids. Germline CDR1 and CDR2: MGHRA and YSYEKL. As DNA, the CDR3 is TGCGCCAGCAGCCAAGATAATACCAGGGCGTCCTACGAGCAGTACTTC. Encoded protein: CASSQDNTRASYEQYF.

This clone occurred once. V and J are TRBV10-3 and TRBJ1-2; TRBD1 might be the D (5 bases). The CDR3 is made up of 11 amino acids. The germline gives CDR1 ENHRY, CDR2 SYGVKD. Trimming shortened V by 8 bases and J by 5 bases, and 9 bases separated the two germline ends. The CDR3 here is CAIQGLYGYTF. DNA of the CDR3: TGTGCCATCCAGGGACTATATGGCTACACCTTC.